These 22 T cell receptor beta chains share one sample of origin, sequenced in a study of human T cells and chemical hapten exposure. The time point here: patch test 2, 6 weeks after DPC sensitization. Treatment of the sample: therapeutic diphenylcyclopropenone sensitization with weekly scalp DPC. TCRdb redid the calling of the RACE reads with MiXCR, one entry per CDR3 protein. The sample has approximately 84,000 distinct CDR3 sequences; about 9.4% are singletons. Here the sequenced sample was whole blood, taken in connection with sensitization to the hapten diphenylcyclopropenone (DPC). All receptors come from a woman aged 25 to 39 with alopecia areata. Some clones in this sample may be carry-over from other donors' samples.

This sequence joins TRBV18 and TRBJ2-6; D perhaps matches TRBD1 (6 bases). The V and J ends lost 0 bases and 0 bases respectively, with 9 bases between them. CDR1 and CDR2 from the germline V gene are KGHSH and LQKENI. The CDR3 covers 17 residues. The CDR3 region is CASSPPTGGSGANVLTF. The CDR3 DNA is TGTGCCAGCTCACCACCGACAGGTGGCTCTGGGGCCAACGTCCTGACTTTC.

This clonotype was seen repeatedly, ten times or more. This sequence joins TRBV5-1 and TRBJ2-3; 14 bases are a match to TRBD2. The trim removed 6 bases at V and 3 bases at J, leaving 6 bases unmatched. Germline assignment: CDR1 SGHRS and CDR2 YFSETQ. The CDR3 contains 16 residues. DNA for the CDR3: TGCGCCAGCAACACAGGGACTAGCGGGAGTACAGATACGCAGTATTTT. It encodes CASNTGTSGSTDTQYF.

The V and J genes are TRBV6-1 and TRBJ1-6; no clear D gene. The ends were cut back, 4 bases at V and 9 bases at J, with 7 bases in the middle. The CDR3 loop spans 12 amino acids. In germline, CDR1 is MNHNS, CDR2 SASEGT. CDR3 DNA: TGTGCCAGCAGTGTTCCTGTTTCACCCCTCCACTTT. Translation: CASSVPVSPLHF.

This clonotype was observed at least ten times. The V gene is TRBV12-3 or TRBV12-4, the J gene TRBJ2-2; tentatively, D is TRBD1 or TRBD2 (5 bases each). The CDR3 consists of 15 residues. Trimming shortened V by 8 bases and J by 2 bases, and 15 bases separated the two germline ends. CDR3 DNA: TGTGCCAGCGGGGCCGCAGGGAGTAACACCGGGGAGCTGTTTTTT. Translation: CASGAAGSNTGELFF.

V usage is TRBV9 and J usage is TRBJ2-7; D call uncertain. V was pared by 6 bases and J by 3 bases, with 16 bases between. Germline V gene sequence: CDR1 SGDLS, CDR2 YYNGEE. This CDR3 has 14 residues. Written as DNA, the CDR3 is TGTGCCAGCAACTCAATCCTTTTGTTCTACGAGCAGTACTTC. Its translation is CASNSILLFYEQYF.

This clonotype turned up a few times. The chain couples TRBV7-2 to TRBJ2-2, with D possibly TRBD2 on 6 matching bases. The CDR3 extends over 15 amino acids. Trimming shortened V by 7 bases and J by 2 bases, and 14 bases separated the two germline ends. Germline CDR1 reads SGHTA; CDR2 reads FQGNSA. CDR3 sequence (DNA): TGTGCCAGCATCACCGGGGGACTTAACACCGGGGAGCTGTTTTTT. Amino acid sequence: CASITGGLNTGELFF. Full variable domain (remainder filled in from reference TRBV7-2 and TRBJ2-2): GAGVSQSPSNKVTEKGKDVELRCDPISGHTALYWYRQSLGQGLEFLIYFQGNSAPDKSGLPSDRFSAERTGGSVSTLTIQRTQQEDSAVYLCASITGGLNTGELFFGEGSRLTVL.

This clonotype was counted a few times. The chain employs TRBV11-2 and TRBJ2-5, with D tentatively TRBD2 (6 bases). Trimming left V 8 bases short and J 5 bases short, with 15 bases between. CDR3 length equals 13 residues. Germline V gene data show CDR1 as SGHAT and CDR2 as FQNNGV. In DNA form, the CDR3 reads TGTGCCAGCCTGAGGAGGGCCTTTGAGACCCAGTACTTC. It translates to CASLRRAFETQYF.

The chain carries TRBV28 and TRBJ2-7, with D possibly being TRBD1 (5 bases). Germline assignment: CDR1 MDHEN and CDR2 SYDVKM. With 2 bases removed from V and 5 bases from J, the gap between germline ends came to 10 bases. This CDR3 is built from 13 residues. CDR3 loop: CASSLQGRNEQYF. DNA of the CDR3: TGTGCCAGCAGTTTACAGGGCCGCAACGAGCAGTACTTC. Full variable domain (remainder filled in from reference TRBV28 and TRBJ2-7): DVKVTQSSRYLVKRTGEKVFLECVQDMDHENMFWYRQDPGLGLRLIYFSYDVKMKEKGDIPEGYSVSREKKERFSLILESASTNQTSMYLCASSLQGRNEQYFGPGTRLTVT.

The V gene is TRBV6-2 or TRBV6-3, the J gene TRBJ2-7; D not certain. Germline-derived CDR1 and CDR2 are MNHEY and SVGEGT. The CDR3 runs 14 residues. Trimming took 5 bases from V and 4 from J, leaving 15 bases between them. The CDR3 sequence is CASSQTPSGYEQYF. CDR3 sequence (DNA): TGTGCCAGCAGTCAAACTCCCTCCGGGTACGAGCAGTACTTC.

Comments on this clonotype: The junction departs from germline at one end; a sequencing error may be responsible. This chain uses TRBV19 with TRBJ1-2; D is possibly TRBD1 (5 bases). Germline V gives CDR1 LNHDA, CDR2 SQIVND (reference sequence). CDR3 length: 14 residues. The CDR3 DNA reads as TGTGTCAGTAACCCCAGGGAGGAAGGCTATGGCTACACCTTC. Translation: CVSNPREEGYGYTF.

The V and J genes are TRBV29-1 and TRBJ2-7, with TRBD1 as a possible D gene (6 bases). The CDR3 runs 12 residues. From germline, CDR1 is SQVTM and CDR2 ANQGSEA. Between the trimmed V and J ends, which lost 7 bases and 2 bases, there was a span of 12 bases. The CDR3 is CSATGATYEQYF. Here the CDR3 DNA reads TGCAGCGCGACAGGTGCCACCTACGAGCAGTACTTC.

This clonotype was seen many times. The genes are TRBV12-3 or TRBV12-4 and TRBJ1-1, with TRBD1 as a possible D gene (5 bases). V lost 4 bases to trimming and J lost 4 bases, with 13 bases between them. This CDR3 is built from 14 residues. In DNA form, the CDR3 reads TGTGCCAGCAGTTGGGGGGTACGAGGCACTGAAGCTTTCTTT. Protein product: CASSWGVRGTEAFF.

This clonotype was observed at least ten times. CDR3 loop: CASGTGAALDEKLFF. CDR3 DNA: TGTGCCAGCGGGACAGGGGCGGCCCTGGATGAAAAACTGTTTTTT. This sequence joins TRBV28 and TRBJ1-4, with TRBD1 matching 10 bases. The CDR3 is made up of 15 amino acids. V shed 8 bases, J shed 6 bases, and the junction held 9 bases outside the gene matches. Germline lookup yields CDR1 MDHEN and CDR2 SYDVKM.

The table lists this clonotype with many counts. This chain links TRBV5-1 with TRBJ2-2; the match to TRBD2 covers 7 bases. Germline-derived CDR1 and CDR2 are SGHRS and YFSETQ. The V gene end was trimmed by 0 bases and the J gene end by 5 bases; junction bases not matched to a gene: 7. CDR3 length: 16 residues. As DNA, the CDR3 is TGCGCCAGCAGCTTGGAGGCCAGCGGGGCTACCGGGGAGCTGTTTTTT. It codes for CASSLEASGATGELFF.

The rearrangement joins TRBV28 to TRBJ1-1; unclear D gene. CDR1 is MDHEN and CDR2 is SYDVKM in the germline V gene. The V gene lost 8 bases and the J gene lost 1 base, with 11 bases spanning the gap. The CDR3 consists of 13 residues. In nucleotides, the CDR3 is TGTGCCAGCGTAGGTCCTGGGAACACTGAAGCTTTCTTT. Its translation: CASVGPGNTEAFF. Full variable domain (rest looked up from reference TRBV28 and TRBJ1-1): DVKVTQSSRYLVKRTGEKVFLECVQDMDHENMFWYRQDPGLGLRLIYFSYDVKMKEKGDIPEGYSVSREKKERFSLILESASTNQTSMYLCASVGPGNTEAFFGQGTRLTVV.

This chain's CDR3 is CASSLWRQAKNIQYF. The CDR3 DNA follows: TGTGCCAGCAGCTTATGGCGTCAGGCCAAAAACATTCAGTACTTC. The chain carries TRBV7-2 and TRBJ2-4; D not resolved. V was cut by 2 bases and J by 1 base, with 9 bases left in between. The germline V gene has CDR1 SGHTA and CDR2 FQGNSA. The CDR3 has 15 residues.

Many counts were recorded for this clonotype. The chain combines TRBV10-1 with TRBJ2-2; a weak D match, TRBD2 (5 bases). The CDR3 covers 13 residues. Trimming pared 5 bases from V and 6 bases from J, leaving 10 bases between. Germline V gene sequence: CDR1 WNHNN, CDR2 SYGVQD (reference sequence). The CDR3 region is CASSRSGAGELFF. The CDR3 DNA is TGCGCCAGCAGTAGGAGCGGTGCCGGGGAGCTGTTTTTT.

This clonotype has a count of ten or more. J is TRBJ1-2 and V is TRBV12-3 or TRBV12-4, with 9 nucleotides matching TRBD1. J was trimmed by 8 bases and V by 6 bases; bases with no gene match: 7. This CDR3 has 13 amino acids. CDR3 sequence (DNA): TGTGCCAGCAGCCCCGACAGGGGGAGAGGCTACACCTTC. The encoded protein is CASSPDRGRGYTF.

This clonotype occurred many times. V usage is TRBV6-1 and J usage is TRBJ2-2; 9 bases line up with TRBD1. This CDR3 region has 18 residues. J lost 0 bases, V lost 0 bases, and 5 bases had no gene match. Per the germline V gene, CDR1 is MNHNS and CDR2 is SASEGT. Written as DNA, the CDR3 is TGTGCCAGCAGTGAAGCCCCGGGACAGGGAACGAACACCGGGGAGCTGTTTTTT. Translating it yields CASSEAPGQGTNTGELFF.

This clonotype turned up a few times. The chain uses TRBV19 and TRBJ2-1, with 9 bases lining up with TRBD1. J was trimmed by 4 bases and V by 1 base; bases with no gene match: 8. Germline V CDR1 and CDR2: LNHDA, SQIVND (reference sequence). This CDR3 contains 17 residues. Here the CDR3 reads CASSIAGTGSPYNEQFF. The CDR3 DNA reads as TGTGCCAGTAGTATAGCCGGGACAGGGTCTCCTTACAATGAGCAGTTCTTC.

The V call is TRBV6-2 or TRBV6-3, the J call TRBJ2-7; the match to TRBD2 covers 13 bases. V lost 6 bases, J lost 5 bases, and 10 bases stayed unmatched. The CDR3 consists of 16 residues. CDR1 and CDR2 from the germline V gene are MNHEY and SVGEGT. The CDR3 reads CASSKGRTSGGNEQYF. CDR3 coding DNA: TGTGCCAGCAGCAAGGGACGGACTAGCGGGGGCAACGAGCAGTACTTC.

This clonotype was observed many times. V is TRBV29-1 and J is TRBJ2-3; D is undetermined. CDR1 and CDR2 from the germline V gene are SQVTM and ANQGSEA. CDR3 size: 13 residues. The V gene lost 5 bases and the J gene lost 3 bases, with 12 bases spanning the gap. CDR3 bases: TGCAGCGTTTCCGACTCTTGGACAGATACGCAGTATTTT. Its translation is CSVSDSWTDTQYF.